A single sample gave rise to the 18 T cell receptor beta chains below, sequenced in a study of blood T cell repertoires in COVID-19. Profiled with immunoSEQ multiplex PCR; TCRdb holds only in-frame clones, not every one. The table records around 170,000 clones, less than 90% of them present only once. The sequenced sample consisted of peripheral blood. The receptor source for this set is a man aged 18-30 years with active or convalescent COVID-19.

The CDR3 spells CASSLWVTGNNEKLFF. For the CDR3, the DNA is TGTGCCAGCAGCTTGTGGGTGACAGGGAATAATGAAAAACTGTTTTTT. The rearrangement links TRBV5-8 to TRBJ1-4, with 7 bases aligning to TRBD1. The CDR3 has 16 amino acids. Germline CDR1 reads SGHTS; CDR2 reads YDEGEE. V trimming: 1 base; J trimming: 4 bases; junction bases outside the gene matches: 7. Supplemented by reference TRBV5-8 and TRBJ1-4, the full variable domain reads EAGVTQSPTHLIKTRGQQATLRCSPISGHTSVYWYQQALGLGLQFLLWYDEGEERNRGNFPPRFSGRQFPNYSSELNVNALELEDSALYLCASSLWVTGNNEKLFFGSGTQLSVL.

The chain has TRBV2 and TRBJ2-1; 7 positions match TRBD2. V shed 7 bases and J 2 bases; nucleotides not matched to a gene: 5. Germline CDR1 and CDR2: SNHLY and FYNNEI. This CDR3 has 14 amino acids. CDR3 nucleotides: TGTGCCAGCAACCGGCGGGGGACCTACAATGAGCAGTTCTTC. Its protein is CASNRRGTYNEQFF.

The CDR3 sequence is CSGEPREGGTDTQYF. CDR3 DNA sequence: TGCAGCGGAGAGCCTCGGGAGGGGGGGACAGATACGCAGTATTTT. The gene calls are TRBV29-1 and TRBJ2-3; 8 nucleotides agree with TRBD2. Per germline, CDR1 SQVTM and CDR2 ANQGSEA. The CDR3 extends over 15 amino acids. V shed 7 bases and J 3 bases; nucleotides not matched to a gene: 12.

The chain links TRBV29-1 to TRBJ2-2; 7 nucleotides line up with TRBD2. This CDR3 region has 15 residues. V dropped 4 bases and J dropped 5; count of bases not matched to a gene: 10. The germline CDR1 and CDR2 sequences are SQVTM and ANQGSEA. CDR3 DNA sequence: TGCAGCGTTGTTCAGGCGGGAGTAGGGACCGGGGAGCTGTTTTTT. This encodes CSVVQAGVGTGELFF.

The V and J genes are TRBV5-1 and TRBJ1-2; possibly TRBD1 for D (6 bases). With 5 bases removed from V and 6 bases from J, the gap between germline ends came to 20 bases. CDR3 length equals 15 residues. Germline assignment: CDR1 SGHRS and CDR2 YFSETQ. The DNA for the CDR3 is TGCGCCAGCAGTCCTATTGCAGGGGATGGAGATGGCTACACCTTC. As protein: CASSPIAGDGDGYTF.

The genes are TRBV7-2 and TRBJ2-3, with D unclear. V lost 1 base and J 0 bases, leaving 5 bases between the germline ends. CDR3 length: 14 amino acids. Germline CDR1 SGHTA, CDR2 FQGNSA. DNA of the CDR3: TGTGCCAGCAGCTTAGTTCCTAGCACAGATACGCAGTATTTT. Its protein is CASSLVPSTDTQYF.

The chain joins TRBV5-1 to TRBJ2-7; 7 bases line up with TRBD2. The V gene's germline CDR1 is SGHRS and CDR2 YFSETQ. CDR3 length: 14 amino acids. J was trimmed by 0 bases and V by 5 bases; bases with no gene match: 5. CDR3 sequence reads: CASRTGTTSYEQYF. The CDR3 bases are TGCGCCAGCAGAACCGGGACTACCTCCTACGAGCAGTACTTC.

CDR3 in DNA: TGTGCCAGCAGCCCAGGGACAGGGGCCGGGGAGCTGTTTTTT. Protein product: CASSPGTGAGELFF. The rearrangement links TRBV7-2 to TRBJ2-2, with 10 bases identical to TRBD1. Germline V gives CDR1 SGHTA, CDR2 FQGNSA. CDR3 length: 14 residues. Trimming at V came to 5 bases and at J to 6 bases, leaving 3 bases not matched to a gene.

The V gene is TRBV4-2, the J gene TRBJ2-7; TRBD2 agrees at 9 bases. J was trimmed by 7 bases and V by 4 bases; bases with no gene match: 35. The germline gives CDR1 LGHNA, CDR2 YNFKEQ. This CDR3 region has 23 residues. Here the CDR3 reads CASSLRDSVREVKGGGRALEQYF. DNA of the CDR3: TGTGCCAGCAGCCTAAGGGACAGCGTGAGAGAGGTGAAGGGTGGCGGGAGGGCCTTGGAGCAGTACTTC.

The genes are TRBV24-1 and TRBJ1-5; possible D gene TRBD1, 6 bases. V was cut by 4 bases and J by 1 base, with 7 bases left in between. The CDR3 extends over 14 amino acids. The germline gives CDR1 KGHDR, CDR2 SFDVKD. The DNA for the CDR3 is TGTGCCACCAGTGAGGGACAAAGCAATCAGCCCCAGCATTTT. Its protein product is CATSEGQSNQPQHF.

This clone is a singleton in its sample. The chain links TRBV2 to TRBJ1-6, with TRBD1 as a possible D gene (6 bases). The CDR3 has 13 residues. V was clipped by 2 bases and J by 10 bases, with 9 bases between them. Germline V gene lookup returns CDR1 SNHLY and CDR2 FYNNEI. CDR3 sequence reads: CASSERGNSPLHF. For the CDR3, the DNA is TGTGCCAGCAGTGAAAGGGGGAACTCACCCCTCCACTTT.

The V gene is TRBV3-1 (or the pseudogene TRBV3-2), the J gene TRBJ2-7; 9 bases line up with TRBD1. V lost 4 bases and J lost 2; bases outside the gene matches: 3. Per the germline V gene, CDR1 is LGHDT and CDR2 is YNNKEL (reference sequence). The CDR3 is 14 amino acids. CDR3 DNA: TGTGCCAGCAGCCCCGGACAGGGGCCCTACGAGCAGTACTTC. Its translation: CASSPGQGPYEQYF.

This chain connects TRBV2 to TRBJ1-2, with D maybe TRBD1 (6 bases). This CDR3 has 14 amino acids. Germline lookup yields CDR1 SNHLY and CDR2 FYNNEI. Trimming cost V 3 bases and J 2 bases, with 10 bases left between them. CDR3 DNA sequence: TGTGCCAGCAGTGAGGACAGAAGAAACTATGGCTACACCTTC. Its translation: CASSEDRRNYGYTF.

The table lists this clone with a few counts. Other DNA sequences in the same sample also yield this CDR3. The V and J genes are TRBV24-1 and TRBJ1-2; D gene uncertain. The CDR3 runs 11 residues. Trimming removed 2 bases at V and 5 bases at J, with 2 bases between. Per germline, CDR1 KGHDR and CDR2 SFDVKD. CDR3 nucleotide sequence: TGTGCCACCAGTGATTCGTATGGCTACACCTTC. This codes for CATSDSYGYTF.

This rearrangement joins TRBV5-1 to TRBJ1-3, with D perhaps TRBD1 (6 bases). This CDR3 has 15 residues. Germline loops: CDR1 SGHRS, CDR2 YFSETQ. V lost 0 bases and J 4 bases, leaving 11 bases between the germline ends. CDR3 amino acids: CASSLEQGRGNTIYF. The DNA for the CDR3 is TGCGCCAGCAGCTTGGAACAGGGCAGAGGAAACACCATATATTTT.

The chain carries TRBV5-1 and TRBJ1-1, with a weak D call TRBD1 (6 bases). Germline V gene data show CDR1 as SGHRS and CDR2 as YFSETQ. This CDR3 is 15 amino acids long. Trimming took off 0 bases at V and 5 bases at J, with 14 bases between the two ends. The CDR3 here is CASSLVDRGRTEAFF. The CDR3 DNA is TGCGCCAGCAGCTTGGTAGATAGGGGGAGAACTGAAGCTTTCTTT. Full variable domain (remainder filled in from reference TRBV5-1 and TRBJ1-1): KAGVTQTPRYLIKTRGQQVTLSCSPISGHRSVSWYQQTPGQGLQFLFEYFSETQRNKGNFPGRFSGRQFSNSRSEMNVSTLELGDSALYLCASSLVDRGRTEAFFGQGTRLTVV.

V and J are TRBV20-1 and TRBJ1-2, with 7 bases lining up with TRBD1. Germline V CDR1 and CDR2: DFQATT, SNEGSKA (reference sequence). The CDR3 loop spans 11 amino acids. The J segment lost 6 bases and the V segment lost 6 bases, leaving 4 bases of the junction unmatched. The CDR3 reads CSAQGVDGYTF. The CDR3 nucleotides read TGCAGTGCCCAGGGGGTGGATGGCTACACCTTC.

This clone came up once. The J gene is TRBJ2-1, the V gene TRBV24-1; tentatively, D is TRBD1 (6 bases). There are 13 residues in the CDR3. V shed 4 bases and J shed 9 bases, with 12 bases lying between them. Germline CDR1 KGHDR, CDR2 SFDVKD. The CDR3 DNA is TGTGCCACCAGTGACCAAGGGACAACTGAGCAGTTCTTC. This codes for CATSDQGTTEQFF.